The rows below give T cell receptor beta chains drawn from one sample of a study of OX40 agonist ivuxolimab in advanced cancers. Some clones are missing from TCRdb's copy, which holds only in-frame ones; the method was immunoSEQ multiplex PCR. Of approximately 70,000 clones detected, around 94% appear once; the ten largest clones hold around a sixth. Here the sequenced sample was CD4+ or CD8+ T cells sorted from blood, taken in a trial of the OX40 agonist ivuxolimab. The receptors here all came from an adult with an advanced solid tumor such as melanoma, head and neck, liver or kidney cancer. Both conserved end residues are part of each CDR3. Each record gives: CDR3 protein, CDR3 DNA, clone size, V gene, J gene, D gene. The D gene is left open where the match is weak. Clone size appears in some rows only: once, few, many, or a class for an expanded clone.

CDR3aa: CASSHTQSGTDTQYF
CDR3nt: TGTGCCAGCAGCCATACGCAATCAGGGACAGATACGCAGTATTTT
abundance: NA
v_gene: TRBV7-9
j_gene: TRBJ2-3
d_gene: NA

CDR3aa: CASSLELEIHEQYF
CDR3nt: TGTGCCAGCAGCTTAGAACTAGAGATCCACGAGCAGTACTTC
abundance: NA
v_gene: TRBV13
j_gene: TRBJ2-7
d_gene: NA

CDR3aa: CASSEAFHREWADTQYF
CDR3nt: TGTGCCAGCAGTGAAGCCTTTCACAGGGAATGGGCAGATACGCAGTATTTT
abundance: NA
v_gene: TRBV6-1
j_gene: TRBJ2-3
d_gene: NA

CDR3aa: CASSLGIYGTDTQYF
CDR3nt: TGTGCCAGCAGCTTAGGTATTTATGGCACAGATACGCAGTATTTT
abundance: NA
v_gene: TRBV7-9
j_gene: TRBJ2-3
d_gene: NA

CDR3aa: CASSADGLTEAFF
CDR3nt: TGTGCCAGCAGCGCGGATGGACTCACTGAAGCTTTCTTT
abundance: NA
v_gene: TRBV7-8
j_gene: TRBJ1-1
d_gene: NA

CDR3aa: CASSVATGNTEAFF
CDR3nt: TGTGCCAGCAGCGTAGCAACAGGGAACACTGAAGCTTTCTTT
abundance: NA
v_gene: TRBV9
j_gene: TRBJ1-1
d_gene: NA

CDR3aa: CASSKVVAEGANVLTF
CDR3nt: TGTGCCAGCAGCAAAGTCGTGGCAGAAGGGGCCAACGTCCTGACTTTC
abundance: NA
v_gene: TRBV7-9
j_gene: TRBJ2-6
d_gene: NA

CDR3aa: CASSLMPGSTDTQYF
CDR3nt: TGTGCCAGCAGCTTAATGCCGGGGAGCACAGATACGCAGTATTTT
abundance: NA
v_gene: TRBV7-3
j_gene: TRBJ2-3
d_gene: NA

CDR3aa: CASSVGEDHRGETQYF
CDR3nt: TGTGCCAGCAGCGTAGGCGAGGATCATAGAGGAGAGACCCAGTACTTC
abundance: NA
v_gene: TRBV9
j_gene: TRBJ2-5
d_gene: NA

CDR3aa: CASSAGLAGLAGELFF
CDR3nt: TGTGCCAGCAGTGCAGGACTAGCGGGACTGGCCGGGGAGCTGTTTTTT
abundance: NA
v_gene: TRBV25-1
j_gene: TRBJ2-2
d_gene: TRBD2

CDR3aa: CASSLGTGYNEQFF
CDR3nt: TGTGCCAGCAGCTTAGGGACAGGTTACAATGAGCAGTTCTTC
abundance: NA
v_gene: TRBV13
j_gene: TRBJ2-1
d_gene: NA

CDR3aa: CAITIDRGPGNTIYF
CDR3nt: TGTGCCATCACTATTGACAGGGGGCCTGGAAACACCATATATTTT
abundance: NA
v_gene: TRBV10-3
j_gene: TRBJ1-3
d_gene: TRBD1

CDR3aa: CASSLWGSSYNEQFF
CDR3nt: TGTGCCAGCAGCTTATGGGGGAGCTCCTACAATGAGCAGTTCTTC
abundance: NA
v_gene: TRBV7-2
j_gene: TRBJ2-1
d_gene: NA

CDR3aa: CAWSVVFGQGRSYEQYF
CDR3nt: TGTGCCTGGAGTGTAGTGTTTGGACAGGGAAGATCCTACGAGCAGTACTTC
abundance: NA
v_gene: TRBV30
j_gene: TRBJ2-7
d_gene: TRBD1

CDR3aa: CASSLSGELAGGYEQYF
CDR3nt: TGTGCCAGCAGTTTATCGGGGGAACTAGCGGGAGGCTACGAGCAGTACTTC
abundance: NA
v_gene: TRBV27
j_gene: TRBJ2-7
d_gene: TRBD2

CDR3aa: CASSVEGGNADTQYF
CDR3nt: TGTGCCAGCAGCGTAGAAGGAGGAAACGCAGATACGCAGTATTTT
abundance: NA
v_gene: TRBV9
j_gene: TRBJ2-3
d_gene: NA

CDR3aa: CASSPSSNTGELFF
CDR3nt: TGTGCCAGCAGTCCTAGCTCGAACACCGGGGAGCTGTTTTTT
abundance: once
v_gene: TRBV27
j_gene: TRBJ2-2
d_gene: NA

CDR3aa: CASSLGSGANQPQHF
CDR3nt: TGTGCCAGCAGTTTGGGATCAGGGGCCAATCAGCCCCAGCATTTT
abundance: NA
v_gene: TRBV27
j_gene: TRBJ1-5
d_gene: NA

CDR3aa: CASSQDRAENQPQHF
CDR3nt: TGCGCCAGCAGCCAAGATAGGGCAGAAAATCAGCCCCAGCATTTT
abundance: NA
v_gene: TRBV4-1
j_gene: TRBJ1-5
d_gene: NA

CDR3aa: CASSQGESSGNTIYF
CDR3nt: TGCGCCAGCAGCCAAGGGGAAAGCTCTGGAAACACCATATATTTT
abundance: NA
v_gene: TRBV4-3
j_gene: TRBJ1-3
d_gene: NA

CDR3aa: CAISDLKNSGANVLTF
CDR3nt: TGTGCCATCAGTGACTTAAAGAACTCTGGGGCCAACGTCCTGACTTTC
abundance: NA
v_gene: TRBV10-3
j_gene: TRBJ2-6
d_gene: NA

CDR3aa: CAWKFGASGSYEQYF
CDR3nt: TGTGCCTGGAAGTTCGGCGCTAGCGGGAGTTACGAGCAGTACTTC
abundance: NA
v_gene: TRBV30
j_gene: TRBJ2-7
d_gene: TRBD2

CDR3aa: CASSLGSGTSYEQYF
CDR3nt: TGTGCCAGCAGCTTGGGGAGCGGGACCTCCTACGAGCAGTACTTC
abundance: NA
v_gene: TRBV7-3
j_gene: TRBJ2-7
d_gene: TRBD2

CDR3aa: CASSFLTGGKETQYF
CDR3nt: TGTGCCAGCAGTTTTCTAACAGGGGGGAAAGAGACCCAGTACTTC
abundance: NA
v_gene: TRBV7-9
j_gene: TRBJ2-5
d_gene: TRBD1

CDR3aa: CASSLGGNEKLFF
CDR3nt: TGTGCTAGCAGCTTAGGCGGTAATGAAAAACTGTTTTTT
abundance: NA
v_gene: TRBV7-7
j_gene: TRBJ1-4
d_gene: NA

CDR3aa: CASSLGPGTGLSGANVLTF
CDR3nt: TGTGCCAGCAGCTTAGGACCCGGGACAGGGCTCTCTGGGGCCAACGTCCTGACTTTC
abundance: NA
v_gene: TRBV7-9
j_gene: TRBJ2-6
d_gene: TRBD1

CDR3aa: CASSVGGGGTEAFF
CDR3nt: TGTGCCAGCAGTGTCGGGGGGGGAGGGACTGAAGCTTTCTTT
abundance: once
v_gene: TRBV25-1
j_gene: TRBJ1-1
d_gene: NA

CDR3aa: CATSRGGRRSGYTF
CDR3nt: TGTGCCACCAGCAGAGGTGGTAGGCGCTCTGGCTACACCTTC
abundance: NA
v_gene: TRBV15
j_gene: TRBJ1-2
d_gene: NA

CDR3aa: CASTGGEQGYEQYF
CDR3nt: TGTGCCAGTACCGGAGGGGAACAGGGTTACGAGCAGTACTTC
abundance: once
v_gene: TRBV19
j_gene: TRBJ2-7
d_gene: NA